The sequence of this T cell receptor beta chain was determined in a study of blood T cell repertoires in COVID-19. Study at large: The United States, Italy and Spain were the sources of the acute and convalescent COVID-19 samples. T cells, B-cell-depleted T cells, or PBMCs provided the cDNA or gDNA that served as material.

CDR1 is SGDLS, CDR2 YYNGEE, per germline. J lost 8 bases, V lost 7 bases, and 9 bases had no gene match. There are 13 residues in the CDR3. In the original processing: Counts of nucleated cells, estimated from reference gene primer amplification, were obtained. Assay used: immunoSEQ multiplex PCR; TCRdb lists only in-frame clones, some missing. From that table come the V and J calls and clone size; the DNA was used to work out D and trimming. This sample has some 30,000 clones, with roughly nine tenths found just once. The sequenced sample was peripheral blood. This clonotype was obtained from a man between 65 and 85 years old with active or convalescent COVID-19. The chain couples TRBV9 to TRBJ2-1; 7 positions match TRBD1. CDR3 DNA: TGTGCCAGCTCGAGGGGGCTATCGGATGAGCAGTTCTTC. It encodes CASSRGLSDEQFF.